The present entry profiles one T cell receptor (beta chain) with its context. Its antigen is currently unknown. The data belong to a study of Ad26.COV2.S vaccination and SARS-CoV-2 variants. The germline V and J ends were trimmed by 5 bases and 1 base, with 14 bases remaining between them. Germline-derived CDR1 and CDR2 are SEHNR and FQNEAQ (reference sequence). The CDR3 has 15 amino acids. Specified treatment: roughly 18 received Ad26.COV2.S at low or high dose, single or two shots; a few received placebo; per-sample allocation not given. Day 63 after the first vaccine or placebo injection was the time point for sampling. Broader study findings: From the TCR breadth and depth analyses, total T cell responses may have been underestimated.

Libraries were prepared by immunoSEQ multiplex PCR; TCRdb keeps only in-frame clonotypes and omits some of them. The repertoire holds around 310,000 clones, with around 90% as singletons. The chain combines TRBV7-9 with TRBJ1-1, with D tentatively TRBD1 (5 bases). This sequence originates from a person between 18 and 60 years old who received the Ad26.COV2.S COVID-19 vaccine or a placebo. The material was peripheral blood, obtained in a trial of Ad26.COV2.S vaccine versus placebo. DNA for the CDR3: TGTGCCAGCAGCGGACGGGACTTTGGGAACACTGAAGCTTTCTTT. It is translated as CASSGRDFGNTEAFF. Full variable domain (remainder filled in from reference TRBV7-9 and TRBJ1-1): DTGVSQNPRHKITKRGQNVTFRCDPISEHNRLYWYRQTLGQGPEFLTYFQNEAQLEKSRLLSDRFSAERPKGSFSTLEIQRTEQGDSAMYLCASSGRDFGNTEAFFGQGTRLTVV.